These 31 T cell receptor beta chains were all obtained from the same sample, sequenced in a study of blood T cell repertoires in COVID-19. Method: immunoSEQ multiplex PCR; TCRdb's copy keeps in-frame clones and lacks some. There are 210,000 or so clones in the sample; 84% occur only once, and approximately 8% lies in the top ten. Input material: peripheral blood. The origin of the receptors is a woman aged 45-65 years with active or convalescent COVID-19.

The chain couples TRBV11-2 to TRBJ2-2; the match to TRBD1 covers 8 bases. The CDR3 spans 15 residues. Germline V gene data show CDR1 as SGHAT and CDR2 as FQNNGV. The V and J ends lost 5 bases and 2 bases, in that order; junction bases with no gene match: 4. The CDR3 DNA is TGTGCCAGCAGCCGACAGGGGAAAAACACCGGGGAGCTGTTTTTT. Translation: CASSRQGKNTGELFF. Using reference TRBV11-2 and TRBJ2-2 for the parts outside the CDR3, the full variable domain is EAGVAQSPRYKIIEKRQSVAFWCNPISGHATLYWYQQILGQGPKLLIQFQNNGVVDDSQLPKDRFSAERLKGVDSTLKIQPAKLEDSAVYLCASSRQGKNTGELFFGEGSRLTVL.

This sequence joins TRBV5-1 and TRBJ1-5, with D possibly matching TRBD1 (6 bases). Trimming pared 4 bases from V and 4 bases from J, leaving 9 bases between. The CDR3 consists of 13 residues. Germline CDR1 and CDR2: SGHRS and YFSETQ. The CDR3 spells CASSLGTNQPQHF. CDR3 DNA: TGCGCCAGCAGCCTAGGGACAAATCAGCCCCAGCATTTT.

The gene calls are TRBV5-1 and TRBJ1-4; TRBD1 might be the D (6 bases). Trimming took off 4 bases at V and 5 bases at J, with 18 bases between the two ends. The length of the CDR3 is 16 residues. CDR1 is SGHRS, CDR2 YFSETQ, per germline. CDR3 loop: CASSRSGGGSNEKLFF. DNA of the CDR3: TGCGCCAGCAGCCGTTCGGGAGGGGGTTCAAATGAAAAACTGTTTTTT. The full variable domain, in which reference TRBV5-1 and TRBJ1-4 provide the parts outside the CDR3, is KAGVTQTPRYLIKTRGQQVTLSCSPISGHRSVSWYQQTPGQGLQFLFEYFSETQRNKGNFPGRFSGRQFSNSRSEMNVSTLELGDSALYLCASSRSGGGSNEKLFFGSGTQLSVL.

The V and J genes are TRBV29-1 and TRBJ2-3; 9 bases fit TRBD2. Germline CDR1 SQVTM, CDR2 ANQGSEA. The CDR3 sequence is 15 residues long. After removal of 5 bases from V and 2 bases from J, the junction contained 8 bases not matched to a gene. CDR3 coding DNA: TGCAGCGTTACGACTAGCGGAGGATACACAGATACGCAGTATTTT. It codes for CSVTTSGGYTDTQYF.

V usage is TRBV5-4 and J usage is TRBJ1-1; TRBD1 agrees at 9 bases. The germline gives CDR1 SGHNT, CDR2 YYREEE (reference sequence). This CDR3 contains 18 residues. V lost 5 bases and J lost 0; bases outside the gene matches: 14. The CDR3 sequence: CASSPAGTGLSMNTEAFF. Here the CDR3 DNA reads TGTGCCAGCAGTCCCGCCGGGACAGGGCTATCCATGAACACTGAAGCTTTCTTT.

The rearrangement uses TRBV2 and TRBJ1-2; tentative D call: TRBD1 (5 bases). The CDR3 is 14 residues long. V dropped 11 bases and J dropped 1 base, with 17 bases sitting between them. CDR1 is SNHLY, CDR2 FYNNEI, per germline. CDR3 sequence: CAGSGGGVNYGYTF. The CDR3 nucleotides read TGTGCCGGATCGGGGGGGGGAGTTAACTATGGCTACACCTTC.

The chain carries TRBV7-2 and TRBJ1-3; tentatively, D is TRBD1 (6 bases). Germline V gives CDR1 SGHTA, CDR2 FQGNSA. V lost 5 bases and J lost 4, with 18 bases in between. This CDR3 comprises 16 residues. In nucleotides, the CDR3 is TGTGCCAGCAGCCCTCCGTGGGGGGGCGAAGGAAACACCATATATTTT. Encoded protein: CASSPPWGGEGNTIYF.

This chain connects TRBV7-9 to TRBJ1-5, with D perhaps TRBD1 (5 bases). Trimming stripped 0 bases from V and 0 bases from J, with 15 bases between. Germline V CDR1 and CDR2: SEHNR, FQNEAQ (reference sequence). This CDR3 spans 18 amino acids. CDR3 residues: CASSLARGRDYSNQPQHF. DNA for the CDR3: TGTGCCAGCAGCTTAGCGCGAGGCAGGGACTATAGCAATCAGCCCCAGCATTTT.

This sequence joins TRBV9 and TRBJ2-5; 9 bases are shared with TRBD1. The CDR3 contains 16 residues. CDR1 and CDR2 (germline): SGDLS, YYNGEE. The J segment lost 1 base and the V segment lost 4 bases, leaving 8 bases of the junction unmatched. CDR3 loop: CASSPGTGRTQETQYF. The CDR3, as DNA: TGTGCCAGCAGCCCTGGGACAGGGCGCACCCAAGAGACCCAGTACTTC.

The chain uses TRBV28 and TRBJ2-5, with TRBD1 matching over 9 bases. The germline CDR1 and CDR2 sequences are MDHEN and SYDVKM. V dropped 7 bases and J dropped 1; count of bases not matched to a gene: 10. The CDR3 has 16 amino acids. CDR3 sequence (DNA): TGTGCCAGCACCGCCCCCGGGACAGGGAGCCAAGAGACCCAGTACTTC. It encodes CASTAPGTGSQETQYF.

The chain uses TRBV9 and TRBJ2-5; 8 bases match TRBD2. CDR3 length: 15 amino acids. Germline-derived CDR1 and CDR2 are SGDLS and YYNGEE. J was trimmed by 4 bases and V by 7 bases; bases with no gene match: 12. CDR3 sequence reads: CASDLSGRGGETQYF. The CDR3, as DNA: TGTGCCAGCGACCTAAGCGGGAGAGGAGGAGAGACCCAGTACTTC. The whole variable domain, remainder taken from reference TRBV9 and TRBJ2-5, is DSGVTQTPKHLITATGQRVTLRCSPRSGDLSVYWYQQSLDQGLQFLIQYYNGEERAKGNILERFSAQQFPDLHSELNLSSLELGDSALYFCASDLSGRGGETQYFGPGTRLLVL.

The chain joins TRBV5-4 to TRBJ2-3; 8 bases fit TRBD2. Germline V lookup: CDR1 SGHNT, CDR2 YYREEE (reference sequence). The CDR3 extends over 16 amino acids. J was trimmed by 1 base and V by 0 bases; bases with no gene match: 4. The CDR3 region is CASSLAARGGTDTQYF. The CDR3, as DNA: TGTGCCAGCAGCTTGGCCGCGCGGGGGGGCACAGATACGCAGTATTTT.

V gene TRBV7-9 combines with J gene TRBJ1-4, with D unclear. Trimming stripped 5 bases from V and 11 bases from J, with 12 bases between. Germline CDR1 SEHNR, CDR2 FQNEAQ (reference sequence). This CDR3 spans 12 amino acids. The DNA for the CDR3 is TGTGCCAGCAGCGGAATCTCCGGGAAACTGTTTTTT. It specifies CASSGISGKLFF.

In this sample, this clone turned up a few times. V and J are TRBV28 and TRBJ2-5, with a weak D call TRBD2 (5 bases). V gave up 8 bases and J gave up 4 bases, with 20 bases separating them. Germline loops: CDR1 MDHEN, CDR2 SYDVKM. The CDR3 is made up of 15 amino acids. CDR3: CASSRDLHSGETQYF. CDR3 sequence (DNA): TGTGCCAGCTCCCGGGATTTACATTCCGGAGAGACCCAGTACTTC. The variable domain in full, completed from reference TRBV28 and TRBJ2-5, reads DVKVTQSSRYLVKRTGEKVFLECVQDMDHENMFWYRQDPGLGLRLIYFSYDVKMKEKGDIPEGYSVSREKKERFSLILESASTNQTSMYLCASSRDLHSGETQYFGPGTRLLVL.

The rearrangement links TRBV6-5 to TRBJ2-7; D possibly corresponds to TRBD1 (6 bases). CDR3 length equals 14 residues. The V gene's germline CDR1 is MNHEY and CDR2 SVGAGI. Trimming stripped 5 bases from V and 1 base from J, with 12 bases between. Here the CDR3 reads CASSRTVVSYEQYF. The CDR3 nucleotides are TGTGCCAGCAGTCGGACAGTCGTGTCCTACGAGCAGTACTTC.

The rearrangement joins TRBV5-1 to TRBJ2-7; 7 nucleotides match TRBD2. This CDR3 is 14 amino acids long. Germline CDR1 is SGHRS and CDR2 is YFSETQ. V shed 4 bases and J 3 bases; nucleotides not matched to a gene: 7. The CDR3 DNA is TGCGCCAGCAGCGGGGAAGCGGGGAGCTACGAGCAGTACTTC. Residues: CASSGEAGSYEQYF.

Here the CDR3 reads CASSQRFRGGHEQYF. CDR3 nucleotide sequence: TGTGCCAGCAGCCAACGATTCAGGGGTGGCCACGAGCAGTACTTC. The chain uses TRBV3-1 (or the pseudogene TRBV3-2) and TRBJ2-7; D might be TRBD1 (6 bases). The V end was cut by 2 bases, the J end by 5 bases, with 16 bases between. The CDR3 has 15 residues. CDR1 and CDR2 from the germline V gene are LGHDT and YNNKEL (reference sequence).

V gene TRBV28 combines with J gene TRBJ1-2, with D possibly matching TRBD1 (6 bases). The germline V and J ends were trimmed by 5 bases and 8 bases, with 18 bases remaining between them. This CDR3 is 14 amino acids long. Germline values: CDR1 MDHEN, CDR2 SYDVKM. This chain's CDR3 is CASSQLPGVGGYTF. The CDR3 DNA reads as TGTGCCAGCAGTCAACTCCCAGGGGTAGGGGGCTACACCTTC.

The chain links TRBV6-5 to TRBJ1-5, with D unclear. V was pared by 6 bases and J by 2 bases, with 8 bases between. The CDR3 consists of 13 residues. Germline-derived CDR1 and CDR2 are MNHEY and SVGAGI. CDR3 in amino acids: CASRQVRNQPQHF. Written as DNA, the CDR3 is TGTGCCAGCAGGCAGGTTCGCAATCAGCCCCAGCATTTT.

The chain joins TRBV7-3 to TRBJ2-1; possible D gene TRBD2, 6 bases. V lost 5 bases, J lost 4 bases, and 15 bases lay in between. CDR3 length: 15 residues. The germline CDR1 and CDR2 sequences are SGHTA and FQGTGA. The CDR3 nucleotides read TGTGCCAGCAGCCCTAGCCTGGGGGGATACAATGAGCAGTTCTTC. Translation: CASSPSLGGYNEQFF.

This sequence joins TRBV5-4 and TRBJ2-5, with 8 bases matching TRBD1. The CDR3 covers 14 residues. The V gene end was trimmed by 1 base and the J gene end by 2 bases; junction bases not matched to a gene: 1. Germline values: CDR1 SGHNT, CDR2 YYREEE (reference sequence). Here the CDR3 DNA reads TGTGCCAGCAGCTTGAACAGGGGGCAAGAGACCCAGTACTTC. Translated, it gives CASSLNRGQETQYF.

The chain recombines TRBV6-5 with TRBJ1-1, with D uncertain. Germline assignment: CDR1 MNHEY and CDR2 SVGAGI. V gave up 6 bases and J gave up 3 bases, with 5 bases separating them. The CDR3 length is 11 residues. The CDR3 sequence: CASSKYTEAFF. CDR3 coding DNA: TGTGCCAGCAGCAAATACACTGAAGCTTTCTTT.

The V gene is TRBV19, the J gene TRBJ2-1, with TRBD2 matching 14 bases. After removal of 1 base from V and 8 bases from J, the junction contained 10 bases not matched to a gene. Germline V CDR1 and CDR2: LNHDA, SQIVND (reference sequence). This CDR3 has 18 amino acids. CDR3 sequence: CASSIGQTSGRAGDEQFF. Here the CDR3 DNA reads TGTGCCAGTAGTATAGGCCAGACTAGCGGGAGGGCCGGGGATGAGCAGTTCTTC.

The chain combines TRBV5-1 with TRBJ1-2, with TRBD1 as a possible D gene (6 bases). CDR1 is SGHRS and CDR2 is YFSETQ in the germline V gene. Trimming pared 7 bases from V and 5 bases from J, leaving 12 bases between. The CDR3 sequence is 12 residues long. The CDR3 protein is CASGQQGYGYTF. Here the CDR3 DNA reads TGCGCCAGCGGTCAGCAGGGGTATGGCTACACCTTC.

This clone was detected a few times. In the same sample, other DNA sequences code for this CDR3. The chain is built from TRBV28 and TRBJ1-3, with TRBD1 as a possible D gene (5 bases). The CDR3 is 15 amino acids. V lost 5 bases to trimming and J lost 4 bases, with 15 bases between them. Per germline, CDR1 MDHEN and CDR2 SYDVKM. DNA of the CDR3: TGTGCCAGCAGTCGTCCCACGGGGGGGGGAAACACCATATATTTT. Residues: CASSRPTGGGNTIYF.

The rearrangement joins TRBV6-5 to TRBJ1-1; 9 bases agree with TRBD1. Germline CDR1 MNHEY, CDR2 SVGAGI. Trimming at V came to 7 bases and at J to 5 bases, leaving 11 bases not matched to a gene. The CDR3 is made up of 15 amino acids. The chain's CDR3 is CASTPRGQGWTEAFF. The DNA for the CDR3 is TGTGCCAGCACCCCGAGGGGACAGGGCTGGACTGAAGCTTTCTTT.

This clone appeared a single time. The chain recombines TRBV27 with TRBJ1-2; weak D call: TRBD1 (5 bases). This CDR3 comprises 14 residues. The germline V gene has CDR1 MNHEY and CDR2 SMNVEV (reference sequence). V was shortened by 5 bases and J by 6 bases, with 16 bases between the two germline ends. The CDR3 nucleotides are TGTGCCAGCAGTCCAGGGTGGGGCCTCGATGGCTACACCTTC. It specifies CASSPGWGLDGYTF.

J is TRBJ1-1 and V is TRBV28; maybe TRBD1 (5 bases). Germline CDR1 and CDR2: MDHEN and SYDVKM. The CDR3 runs 16 residues. V lost 6 bases to trimming and J lost 3 bases, with 20 bases between them. DNA of the CDR3: TGTGCCAGCAGGCGAGGGACGGGAACGGGGGACACTGAAGCTTTCTTT. This translates into CASRRGTGTGDTEAFF.

The chain joins TRBV28 to TRBJ2-1; 8 nucleotides line up with TRBD1. From germline, CDR1 is MDHEN and CDR2 SYDVKM. The junction had 9 bases not matched to a gene; V was cut back by 5 bases and J by 9 bases. This CDR3 region has 14 residues. The CDR3 is CASSLRTGMTEQFF. CDR3 DNA sequence: TGTGCCAGCAGTCTGAGGACAGGGATGACTGAGCAGTTCTTC.

The chain employs TRBV10-1 and TRBJ2-3; 8 bases agree with TRBD2. Germline V lookup: CDR1 WNHNN, CDR2 SYGVQD (reference sequence). V shed 3 bases, J shed 1 base, and the junction held 3 bases outside the gene matches. This CDR3 is 15 amino acids long. This CDR3 reads CASSELAAGTDTQYF. The CDR3 DNA is TGCGCCAGCAGTGAACTAGCGGCAGGCACAGATACGCAGTATTTT.

This chain uses TRBV3-1 (or the pseudogene TRBV3-2) with TRBJ1-1, with no clear D. V was shortened by 0 bases and J by 0 bases, with 5 bases between the two germline ends. The germline gives CDR1 LGHDT, CDR2 YNNKEL (reference sequence). CDR3 length: 14 residues. This CDR3 is CASSQEAMNTEAFF. The CDR3 DNA reads as TGTGCCAGCAGCCAAGAAGCAATGAACACTGAAGCTTTCTTT.